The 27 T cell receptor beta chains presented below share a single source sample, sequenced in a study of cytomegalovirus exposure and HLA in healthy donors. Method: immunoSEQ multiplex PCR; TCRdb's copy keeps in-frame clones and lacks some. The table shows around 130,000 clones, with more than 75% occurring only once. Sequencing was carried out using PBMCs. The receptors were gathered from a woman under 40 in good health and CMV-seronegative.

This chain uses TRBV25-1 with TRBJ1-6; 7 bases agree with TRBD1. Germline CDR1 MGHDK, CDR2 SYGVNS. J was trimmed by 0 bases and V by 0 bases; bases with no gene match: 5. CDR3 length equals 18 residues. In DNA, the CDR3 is TGTGCCAGCAGTGAATACCTGGCAGGGGGCTCCTATAATTCACCCCTCCACTTT. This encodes CASSEYLAGGSYNSPLHF.

In nucleotides, the CDR3 is TGTGCCAGCAGCTTCCGAGCCGGGAACACTGAAGCTTTCTTT. Translating it yields CASSFRAGNTEAFF. The chain couples TRBV11-2 to TRBJ1-1, with unresolved D. The CDR3 spans 14 residues. Trimming removed 3 bases from V and 1 base from J, with 9 bases in between. Germline V lookup: CDR1 SGHAT, CDR2 FQNNGV.

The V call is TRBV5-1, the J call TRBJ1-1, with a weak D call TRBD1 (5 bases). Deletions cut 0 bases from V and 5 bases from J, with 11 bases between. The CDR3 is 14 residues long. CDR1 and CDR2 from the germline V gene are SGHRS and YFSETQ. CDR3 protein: CASSLAGSGTEAFF. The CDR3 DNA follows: TGCGCCAGCAGCTTGGCAGGGTCAGGGACTGAAGCTTTCTTT.

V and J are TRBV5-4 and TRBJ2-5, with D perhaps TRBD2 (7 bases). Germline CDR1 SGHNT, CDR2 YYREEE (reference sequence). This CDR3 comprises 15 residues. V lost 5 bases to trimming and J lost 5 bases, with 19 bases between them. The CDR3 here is CASSWGGAEEETQYF. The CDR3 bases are TGTGCCAGCAGTTGGGGGGGGGCGGAGGAGGAGACCCAGTACTTC.

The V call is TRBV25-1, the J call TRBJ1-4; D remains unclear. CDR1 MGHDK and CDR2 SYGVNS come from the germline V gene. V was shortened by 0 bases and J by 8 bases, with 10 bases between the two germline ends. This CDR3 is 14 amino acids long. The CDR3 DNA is TGTGCCAGCAGTGAATACCGGGGTTTGGAAAAACTGTTTTTT. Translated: CASSEYRGLEKLFF.

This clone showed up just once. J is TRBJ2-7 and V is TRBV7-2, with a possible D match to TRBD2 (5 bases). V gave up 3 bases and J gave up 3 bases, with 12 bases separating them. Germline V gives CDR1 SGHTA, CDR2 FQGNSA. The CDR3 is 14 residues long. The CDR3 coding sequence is TGTGCCAGCAGCTTGCGGGCAGGCAACTACGAGCAGTACTTC. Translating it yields CASSLRAGNYEQYF.

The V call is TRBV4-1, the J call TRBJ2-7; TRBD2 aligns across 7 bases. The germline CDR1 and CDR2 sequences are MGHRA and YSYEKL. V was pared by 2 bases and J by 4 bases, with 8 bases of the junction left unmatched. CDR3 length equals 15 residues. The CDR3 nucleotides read TGCGCCAGCAGCCAACCGGGGGGAGCGAAGTACGAGCAGTACTTC. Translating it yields CASSQPGGAKYEQYF.

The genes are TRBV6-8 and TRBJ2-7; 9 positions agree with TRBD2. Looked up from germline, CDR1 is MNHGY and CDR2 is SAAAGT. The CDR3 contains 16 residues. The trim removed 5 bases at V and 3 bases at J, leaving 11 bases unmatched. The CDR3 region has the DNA TGTGCCAGCAGTCCCCTTAGCGGGGGCCTCGTCTACGAGCAGTACTTC. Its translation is CASSPLSGGLVYEQYF.

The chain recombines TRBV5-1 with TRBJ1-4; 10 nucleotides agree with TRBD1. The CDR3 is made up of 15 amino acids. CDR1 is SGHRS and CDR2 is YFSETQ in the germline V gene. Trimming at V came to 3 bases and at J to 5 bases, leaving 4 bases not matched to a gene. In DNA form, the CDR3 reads TGCGCCAGCAGCTGGACAGGGGGTGGGAATGAAAAACTGTTTTTT. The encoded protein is CASSWTGGGNEKLFF.

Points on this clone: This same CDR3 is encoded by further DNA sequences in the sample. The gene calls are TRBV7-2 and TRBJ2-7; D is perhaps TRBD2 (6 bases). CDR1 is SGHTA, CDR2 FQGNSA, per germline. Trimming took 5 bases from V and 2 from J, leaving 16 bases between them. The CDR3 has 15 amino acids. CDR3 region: CASSLGAGGPYEQYF. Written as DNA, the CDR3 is TGTGCCAGCAGCCTCGGGGCCGGGGGTCCCTACGAGCAGTACTTC.

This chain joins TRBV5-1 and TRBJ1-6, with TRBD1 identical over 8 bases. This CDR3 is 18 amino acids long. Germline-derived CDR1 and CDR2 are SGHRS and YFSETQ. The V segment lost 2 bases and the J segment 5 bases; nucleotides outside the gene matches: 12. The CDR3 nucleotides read TGCGCCAGCAGCTTCACTTGGATGGGACAGGTTAATAATTCACCCCTCCACTTT. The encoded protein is CASSFTWMGQVNNSPLHF.

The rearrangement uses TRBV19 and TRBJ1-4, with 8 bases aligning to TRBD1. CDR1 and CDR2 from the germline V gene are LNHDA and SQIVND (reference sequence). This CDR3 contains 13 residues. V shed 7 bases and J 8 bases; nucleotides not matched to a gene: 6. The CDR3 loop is CASKDRAGEKLFF. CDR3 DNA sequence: TGTGCCAGTAAGGACAGGGCGGGCGAAAAACTGTTTTTT.

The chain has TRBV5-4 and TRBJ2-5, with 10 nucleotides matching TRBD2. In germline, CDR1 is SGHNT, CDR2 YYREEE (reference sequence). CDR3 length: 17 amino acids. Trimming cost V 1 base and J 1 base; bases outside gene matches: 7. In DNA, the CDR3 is TGTGCCAGCAGCTTGTCGGTCCTAGCGGGGGTCCAAGAGACCCAGTACTTC. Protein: CASSLSVLAGVQETQYF. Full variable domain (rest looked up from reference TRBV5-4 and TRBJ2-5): ETGVTQSPTHLIKTRGQQVTLRCSSQSGHNTVSWYQQALGQGPQFIFQYYREEENGRGNFPPRFSGLQFPNYSSELNVNALELDDSALYLCASSLSVLAGVQETQYFGPGTRLLVL.

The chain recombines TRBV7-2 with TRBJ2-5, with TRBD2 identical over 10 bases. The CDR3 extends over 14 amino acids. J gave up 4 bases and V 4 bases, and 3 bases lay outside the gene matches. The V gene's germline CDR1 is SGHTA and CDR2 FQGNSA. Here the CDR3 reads CASSSAGGRETQYF. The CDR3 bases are TGTGCCAGCAGCTCAGCGGGGGGGCGAGAGACCCAGTACTTC.

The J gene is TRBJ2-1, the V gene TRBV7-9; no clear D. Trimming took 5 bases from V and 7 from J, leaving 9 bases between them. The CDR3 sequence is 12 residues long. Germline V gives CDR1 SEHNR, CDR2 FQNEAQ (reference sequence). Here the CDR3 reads CASSPLGNEQFF. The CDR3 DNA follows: TGTGCCAGCAGCCCTCTCGGGAATGAGCAGTTCTTC.

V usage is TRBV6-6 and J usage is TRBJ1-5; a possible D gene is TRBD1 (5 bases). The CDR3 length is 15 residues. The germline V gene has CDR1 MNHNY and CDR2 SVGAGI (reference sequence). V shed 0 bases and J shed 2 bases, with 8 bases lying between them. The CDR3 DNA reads TGTGCCAGCAGTTACTCGTGGGGGGGCAATCAGCCCCAGCATTTT. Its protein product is CASSYSWGGNQPQHF.

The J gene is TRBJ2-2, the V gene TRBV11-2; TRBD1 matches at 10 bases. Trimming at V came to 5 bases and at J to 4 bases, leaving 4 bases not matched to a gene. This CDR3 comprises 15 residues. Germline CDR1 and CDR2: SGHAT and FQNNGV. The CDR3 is CASSRQGAGTGELFF. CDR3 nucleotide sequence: TGTGCCAGCAGCCGACAGGGGGCGGGCACCGGGGAGCTGTTTTTT.

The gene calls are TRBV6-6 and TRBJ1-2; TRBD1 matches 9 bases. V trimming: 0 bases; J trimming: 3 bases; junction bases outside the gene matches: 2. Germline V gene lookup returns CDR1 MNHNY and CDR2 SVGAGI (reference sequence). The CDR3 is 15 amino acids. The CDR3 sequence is CASSYSRTGDYGYTF. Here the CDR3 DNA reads TGTGCCAGCAGTTACTCGCGGACAGGGGACTATGGCTACACCTTC.

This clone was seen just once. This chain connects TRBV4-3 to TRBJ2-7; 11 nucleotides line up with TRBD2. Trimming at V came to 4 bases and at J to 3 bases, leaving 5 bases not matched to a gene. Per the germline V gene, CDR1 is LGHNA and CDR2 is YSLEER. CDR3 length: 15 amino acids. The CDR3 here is CASSPSTSGVYEQYF. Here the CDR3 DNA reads TGCGCCAGCAGCCCTTCGACTAGCGGGGTCTACGAGCAGTACTTC.

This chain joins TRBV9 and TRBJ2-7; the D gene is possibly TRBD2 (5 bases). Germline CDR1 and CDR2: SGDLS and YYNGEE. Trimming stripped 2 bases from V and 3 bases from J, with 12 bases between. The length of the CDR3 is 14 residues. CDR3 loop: CASSVVPGDYEQYF. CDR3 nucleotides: TGTGCCAGCAGCGTTGTTCCCGGGGACTACGAGCAGTACTTC.

The CDR3 region is CASSESEAGYTEAFF. The CDR3 DNA reads TGTGCCAGCAGTGAATCTGAAGCAGGGTACACTGAAGCTTTCTTT. The chain carries TRBV25-1 and TRBJ1-1, with a weak D call TRBD1 (5 bases). The V gene's germline CDR1 is MGHDK and CDR2 SYGVNS. V lost 1 base to trimming and J lost 3 bases, with 12 bases between them. This CDR3 spans 15 amino acids.

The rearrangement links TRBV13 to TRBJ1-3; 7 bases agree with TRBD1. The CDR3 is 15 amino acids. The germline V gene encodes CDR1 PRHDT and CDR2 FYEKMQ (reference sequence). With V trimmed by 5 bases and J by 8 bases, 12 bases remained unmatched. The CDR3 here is CASSVTGSGSDTIYF. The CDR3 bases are TGTGCCAGCAGCGTGACAGGGTCTGGCTCTGACACCATATATTTT.

The CDR3 DNA reads as TGTGCCAGCAGTGGACAGATGAACACTGAAGCTTTCTTT. It yields the protein CASSGQMNTEAFF. The V and J genes are TRBV6-5 and TRBJ1-1, with TRBD1 as a possible D gene (6 bases). The V gene's germline CDR1 is MNHEY and CDR2 SVGAGI. CDR3 length: 13 amino acids. V lost 5 bases, J lost 0 bases, and 7 bases lay in between.

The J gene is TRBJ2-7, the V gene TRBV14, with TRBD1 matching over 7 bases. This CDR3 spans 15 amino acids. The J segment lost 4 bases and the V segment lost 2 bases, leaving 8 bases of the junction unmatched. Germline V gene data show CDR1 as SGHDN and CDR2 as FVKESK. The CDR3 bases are TGTGCCAGCAGCCAAAAAGAGGCAGGGGGTTACGAGCAGTACTTC. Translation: CASSQKEAGGYEQYF.

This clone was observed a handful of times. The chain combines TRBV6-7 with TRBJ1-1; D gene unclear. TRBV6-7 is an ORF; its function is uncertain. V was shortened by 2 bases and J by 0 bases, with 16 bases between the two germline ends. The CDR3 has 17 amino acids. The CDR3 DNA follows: TGTGCCAGCAGTTACGCCCCAGTCTTGCTCATGAACACTGAAGCTTTCTTT. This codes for CASSYAPVLLMNTEAFF.

The CDR3 reads CASSLAGPGSSYNEQFF. The CDR3, as DNA: TGTGCCAGCAGCTTGGCCGGGCCGGGGAGCTCCTACAATGAGCAGTTCTTC. The chain has TRBV5-6 and TRBJ2-1; tentatively, D is TRBD2 (5 bases). Germline CDR1 and CDR2: SGHDT and YYEEEE. The V gene lost 0 bases and the J gene lost 0 bases, with 13 bases spanning the gap. This CDR3 region has 17 residues.

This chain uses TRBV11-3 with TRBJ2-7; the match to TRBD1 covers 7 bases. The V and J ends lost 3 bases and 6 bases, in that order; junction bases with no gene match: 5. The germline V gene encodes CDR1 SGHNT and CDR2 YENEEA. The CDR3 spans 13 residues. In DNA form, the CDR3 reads TGTGCCAGCAGCTTCACACAGGGGTCCGAGCAGTACTTC. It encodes CASSFTQGSEQYF.